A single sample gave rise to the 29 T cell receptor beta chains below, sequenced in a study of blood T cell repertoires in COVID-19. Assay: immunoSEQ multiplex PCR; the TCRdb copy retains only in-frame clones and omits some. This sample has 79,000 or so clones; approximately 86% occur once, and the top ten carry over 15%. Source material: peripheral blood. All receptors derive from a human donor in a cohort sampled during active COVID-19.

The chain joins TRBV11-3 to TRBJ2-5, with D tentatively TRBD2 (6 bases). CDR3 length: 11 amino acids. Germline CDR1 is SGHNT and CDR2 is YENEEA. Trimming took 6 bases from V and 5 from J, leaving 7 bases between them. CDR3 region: CASSGGETQYF. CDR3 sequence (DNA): TGTGCCAGCAGTGGGGGGGAGACCCAGTACTTC.

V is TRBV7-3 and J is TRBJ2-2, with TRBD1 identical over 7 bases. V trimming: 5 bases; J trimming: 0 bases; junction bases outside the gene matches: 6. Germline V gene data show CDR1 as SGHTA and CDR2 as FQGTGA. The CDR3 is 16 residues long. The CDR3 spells CASSHTGTANTGELFF. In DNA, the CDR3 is TGTGCCAGCAGCCATACCGGGACAGCGAACACCGGGGAGCTGTTTTTT.

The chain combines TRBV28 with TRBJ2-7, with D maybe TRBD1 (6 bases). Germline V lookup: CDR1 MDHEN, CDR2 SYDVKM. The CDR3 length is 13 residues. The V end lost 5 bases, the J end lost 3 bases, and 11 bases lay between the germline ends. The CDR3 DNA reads TGTGCCAGCAGTCAGGGGACGGGCTACGAGCAGTACTTC. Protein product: CASSQGTGYEQYF.

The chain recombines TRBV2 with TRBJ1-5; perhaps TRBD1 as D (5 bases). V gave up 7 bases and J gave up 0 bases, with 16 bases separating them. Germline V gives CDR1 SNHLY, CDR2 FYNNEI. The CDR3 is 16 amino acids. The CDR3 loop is CASKEGGVYSNQPQHF. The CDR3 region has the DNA TGTGCCAGCAAGGAGGGAGGGGTTTATAGCAATCAGCCCCAGCATTTT.

CDR3 sequence reads: CASSPSTGYPGNTIYF. As DNA, the CDR3 is TGTGCCAGCTCACCCTCGACAGGGTACCCTGGAAACACCATATATTTT. The rearrangement links TRBV18 to TRBJ1-3; 7 bases map to TRBD1. J lost 2 bases, V lost 3 bases, and 7 bases had no gene match. The CDR3 is 16 amino acids. The germline gives CDR1 KGHSH, CDR2 LQKENI.

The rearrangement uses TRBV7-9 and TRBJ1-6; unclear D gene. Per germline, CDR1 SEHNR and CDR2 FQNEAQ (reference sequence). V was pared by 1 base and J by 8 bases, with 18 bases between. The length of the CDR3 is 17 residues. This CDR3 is CASSLVVGRNVDSPLHF. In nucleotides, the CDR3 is TGTGCCAGCAGCTTAGTGGTGGGGAGGAATGTTGATTCACCCCTCCACTTT.

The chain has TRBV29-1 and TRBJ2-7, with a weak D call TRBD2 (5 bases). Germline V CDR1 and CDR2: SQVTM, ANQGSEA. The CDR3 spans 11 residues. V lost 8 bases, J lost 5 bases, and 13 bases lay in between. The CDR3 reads CSLGIGNEQYF. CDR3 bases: TGCAGCCTCGGGATCGGAAACGAGCAGTACTTC.

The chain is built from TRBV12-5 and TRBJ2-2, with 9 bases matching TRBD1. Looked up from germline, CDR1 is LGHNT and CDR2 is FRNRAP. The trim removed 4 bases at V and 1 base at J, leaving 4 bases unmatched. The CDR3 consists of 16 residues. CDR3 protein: CASGWTGQGNTGELFF. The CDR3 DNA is TGTGCTAGTGGTTGGACGGGACAGGGGAACACCGGGGAGCTGTTTTTT.

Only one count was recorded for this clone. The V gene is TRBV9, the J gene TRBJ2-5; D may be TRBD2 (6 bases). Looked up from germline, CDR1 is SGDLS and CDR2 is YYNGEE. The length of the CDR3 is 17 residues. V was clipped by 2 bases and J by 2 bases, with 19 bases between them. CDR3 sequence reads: CASSVGGYWDHQETQYF. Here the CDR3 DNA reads TGTGCCAGCAGCGTGGGAGGATACTGGGACCATCAAGAGACCCAGTACTTC.

The CDR3 reads CATSRDRLAGGVGAYNEQFF. The CDR3 coding sequence is TGTGCCACCAGCAGAGATAGGCTAGCGGGGGGCGTAGGGGCTTACAATGAGCAGTTCTTC. The V and J genes are TRBV15 and TRBJ2-1; 11 positions agree with TRBD2. There are 20 residues in the CDR3. V gave up 0 bases and J gave up 4 bases; unmatched junction bases: 14. CDR1 is LNHNV, CDR2 YYDKDF, per germline (reference sequence).

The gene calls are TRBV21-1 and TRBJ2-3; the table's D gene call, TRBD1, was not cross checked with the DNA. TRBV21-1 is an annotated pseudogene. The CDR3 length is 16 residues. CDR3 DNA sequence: TGTGCCAGCAGCAAAGAGGCAGGGGGCGATACAGGGACGCAGTATTTT. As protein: CASSKEAGGDTGTQYF.

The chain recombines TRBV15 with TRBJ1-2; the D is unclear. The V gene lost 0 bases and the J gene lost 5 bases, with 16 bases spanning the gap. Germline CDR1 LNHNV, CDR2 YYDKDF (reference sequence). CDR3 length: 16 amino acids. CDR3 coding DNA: TGTGCCACCAGCAGAGATTGGTACCCGGTCGAGTATGGCTACACCTTC. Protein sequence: CATSRDWYPVEYGYTF.

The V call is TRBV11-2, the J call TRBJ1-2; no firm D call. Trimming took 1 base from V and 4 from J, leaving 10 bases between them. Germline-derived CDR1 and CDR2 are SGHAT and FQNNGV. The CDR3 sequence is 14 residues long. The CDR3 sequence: CASSLGEVGYGYTF. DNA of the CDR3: TGTGCCAGCAGCTTAGGGGAGGTCGGCTATGGCTACACCTTC. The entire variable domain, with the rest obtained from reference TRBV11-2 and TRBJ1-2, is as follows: EAGVAQSPRYKIIEKRQSVAFWCNPISGHATLYWYQQILGQGPKLLIQFQNNGVVDDSQLPKDRFSAERLKGVDSTLKIQPAKLEDSAVYLCASSLGEVGYGYTFGSGTRLTVV.

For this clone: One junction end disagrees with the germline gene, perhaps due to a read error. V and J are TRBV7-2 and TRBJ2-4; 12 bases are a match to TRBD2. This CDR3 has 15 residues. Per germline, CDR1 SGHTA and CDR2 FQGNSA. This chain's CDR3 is CASAQDRGGLAGWDF. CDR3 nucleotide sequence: TGTGCCAGCGCCCAGGACAGGGGAGGACTAGCGGGGTGGGACTTC.

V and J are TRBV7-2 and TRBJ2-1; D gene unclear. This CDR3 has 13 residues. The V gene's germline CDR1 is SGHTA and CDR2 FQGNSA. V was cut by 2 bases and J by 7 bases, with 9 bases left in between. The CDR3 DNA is TGTGCCAGCAGCTTAAATCAGGTTAATGAGCAGTTCTTC. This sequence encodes CASSLNQVNEQFF.

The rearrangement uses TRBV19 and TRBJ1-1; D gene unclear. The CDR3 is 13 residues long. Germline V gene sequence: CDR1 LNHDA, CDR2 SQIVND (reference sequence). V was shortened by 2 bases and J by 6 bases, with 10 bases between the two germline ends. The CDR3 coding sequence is TGTGCCAGTAGTATATATTTGGGCCCTGAAGCTTTCTTT. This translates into CASSIYLGPEAFF. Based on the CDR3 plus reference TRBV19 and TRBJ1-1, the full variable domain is DGGITQSPKYLFRKEGQNVTLSCEQNLNHDAMYWYRQDPGQGLRLIYYSQIVNDFQKGDIAEGYSVSREKKESFPLTVTSAQKNPTAFYLCASSIYLGPEAFFGQGTRLTVV.

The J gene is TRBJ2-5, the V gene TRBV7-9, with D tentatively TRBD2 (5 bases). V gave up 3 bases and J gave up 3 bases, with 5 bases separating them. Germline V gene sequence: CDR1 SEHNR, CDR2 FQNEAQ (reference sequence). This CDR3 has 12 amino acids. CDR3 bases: TGTGCCAGCAGCTTCGGGGAAGAGACCCAGTACTTC. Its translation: CASSFGEETQYF.

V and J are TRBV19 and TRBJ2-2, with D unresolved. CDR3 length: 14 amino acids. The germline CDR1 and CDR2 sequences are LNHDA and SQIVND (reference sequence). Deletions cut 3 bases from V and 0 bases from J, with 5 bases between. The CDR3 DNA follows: TGTGCCAGTAGTATCCGGGCGAACACCGGGGAGCTGTTTTTT. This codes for CASSIRANTGELFF.

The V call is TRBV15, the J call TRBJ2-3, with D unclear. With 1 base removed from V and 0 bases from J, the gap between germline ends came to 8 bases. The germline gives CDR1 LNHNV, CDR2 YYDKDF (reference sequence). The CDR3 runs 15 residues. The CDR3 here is CATSRGPSSTDTQYF. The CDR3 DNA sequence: TGTGCCACCAGCAGAGGGCCTTCTAGCACAGATACGCAGTATTTT.

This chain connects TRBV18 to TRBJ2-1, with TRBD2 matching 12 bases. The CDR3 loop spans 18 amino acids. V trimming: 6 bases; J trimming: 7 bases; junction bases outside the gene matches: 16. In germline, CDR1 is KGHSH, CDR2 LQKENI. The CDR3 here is CASSPTTTTSGRINEQFF. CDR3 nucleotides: TGTGCCAGCTCGCCAACTACTACGACTAGCGGGAGAATTAATGAGCAGTTCTTC.

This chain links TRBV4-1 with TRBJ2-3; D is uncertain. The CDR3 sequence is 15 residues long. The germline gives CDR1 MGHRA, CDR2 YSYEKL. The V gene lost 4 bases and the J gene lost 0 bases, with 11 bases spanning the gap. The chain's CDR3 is CASSPLGVSTDTQYF. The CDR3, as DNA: TGCGCCAGCAGCCCCTTAGGAGTTAGCACAGATACGCAGTATTTT.

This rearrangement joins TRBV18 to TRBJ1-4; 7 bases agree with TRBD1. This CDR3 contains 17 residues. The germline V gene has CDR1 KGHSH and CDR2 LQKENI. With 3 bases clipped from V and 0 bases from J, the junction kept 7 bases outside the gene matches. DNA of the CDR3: TGTGCCAGCTCACCTCGGGACAGACTTGCAACTAATGAAAAACTGTTTTTT. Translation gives CASSPRDRLATNEKLFF.

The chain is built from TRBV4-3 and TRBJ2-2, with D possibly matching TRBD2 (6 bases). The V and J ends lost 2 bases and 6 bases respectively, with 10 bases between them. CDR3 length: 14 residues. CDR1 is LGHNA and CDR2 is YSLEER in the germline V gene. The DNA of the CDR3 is TGCGCCAGCAGCCAATTAGGCGGGGCCGGGGAGCTGTTTTTT. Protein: CASSQLGGAGELFF.

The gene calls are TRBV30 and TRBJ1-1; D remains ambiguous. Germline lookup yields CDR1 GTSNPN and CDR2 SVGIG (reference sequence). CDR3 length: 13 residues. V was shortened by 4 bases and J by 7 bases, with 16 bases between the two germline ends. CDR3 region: CAWKGGPGNEAFF. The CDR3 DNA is TGTGCCTGGAAGGGCGGACCGGGGAATGAAGCTTTCTTT.

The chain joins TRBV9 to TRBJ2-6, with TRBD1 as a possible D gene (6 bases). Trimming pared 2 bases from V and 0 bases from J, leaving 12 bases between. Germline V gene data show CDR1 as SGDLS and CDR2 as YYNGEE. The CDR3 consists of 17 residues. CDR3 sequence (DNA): TGTGCCAGCAGCGTGACAGGTACTATCTCTGGGGCCAACGTCCTGACTTTC. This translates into CASSVTGTISGANVLTF.

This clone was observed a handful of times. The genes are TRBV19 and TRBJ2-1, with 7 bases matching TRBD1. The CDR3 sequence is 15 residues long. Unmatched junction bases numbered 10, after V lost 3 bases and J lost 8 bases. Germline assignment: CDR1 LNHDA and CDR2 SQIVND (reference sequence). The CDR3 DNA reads TGTGCCAGTAGTATGGGACAGTCACCTTGGGATGAGCAGTTCTTC. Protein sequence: CASSMGQSPWDEQFF.

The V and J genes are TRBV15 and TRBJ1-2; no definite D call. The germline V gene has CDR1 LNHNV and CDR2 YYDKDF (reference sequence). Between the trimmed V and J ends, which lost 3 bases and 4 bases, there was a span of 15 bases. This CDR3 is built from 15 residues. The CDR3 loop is CATSSPKEGTYGYTF. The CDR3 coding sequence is TGTGCCACCAGCAGCCCCAAGGAGGGAACCTATGGCTACACCTTC. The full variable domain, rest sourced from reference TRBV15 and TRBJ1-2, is DAMVIQNPRYQVTQFGKPVTLSCSQTLNHNVMYWYQQKSSQAPKLLFHYYDKDFNNEADTPDNFQSRRPNTSFCFLDIRSPGLGDTAMYLCATSSPKEGTYGYTFGSGTRLTVV.

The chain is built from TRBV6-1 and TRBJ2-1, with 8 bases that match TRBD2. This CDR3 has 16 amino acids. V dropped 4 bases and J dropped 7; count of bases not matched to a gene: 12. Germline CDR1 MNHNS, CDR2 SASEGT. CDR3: CASSGGMTGGRNEQFF. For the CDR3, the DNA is TGTGCCAGCAGTGGGGGGATGACGGGAGGGCGGAATGAGCAGTTCTTC.

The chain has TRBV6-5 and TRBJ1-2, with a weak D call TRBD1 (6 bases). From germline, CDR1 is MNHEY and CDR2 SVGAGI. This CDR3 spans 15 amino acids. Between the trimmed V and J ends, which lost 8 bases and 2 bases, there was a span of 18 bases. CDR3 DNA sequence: TGTGCCAGCCAGACAGGCCGAGGCGACAACTATGGCTACACCTTC. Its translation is CASQTGRGDNYGYTF.